This T cell receptor (beta chain) was profiled in a study of control samples from healthy donors and cancer patients. Repertoires were generated with immunoSEQ multiplex PCR, while TCRdb's copy carries only in-frame clones and drops some. The sample consists of about 140,000 clones, 91% of them appearing once. The CDR3 length is 15 residues. Germline V gene lookup returns CDR1 MDHEN and CDR2 SYDVKM. After removal of 6 bases from V and 8 bases from J, the junction contained 13 bases not matched to a gene. This clonotype originated in a man aged 18 to 30 in good health. The sample comprised blood. The chain recombines TRBV28 with TRBJ1-2; 9 nucleotides match TRBD1. In DNA, the CDR3 is TGTGCCAGCAGACAGACCGGGACAGGGTCCCTCGGCTACACCTTC. Its protein is CASRQTGTGSLGYTF.